These 16 T cell receptor beta chains were all obtained from the same sample, sequenced in a study of regulatory T cells in long-lasting Graves disease. Construction of TCR beta libraries relied on iRepertoire HTBI primers and on Arm-PCR targeting CDR3 regions. One entry per CDR3 protein, called by TCRdb with MiXCR from the multiplex PCR reads. Here the sample spans under 500,000 distinct CDR3 sequences, around 21% being singletons. Time point in this sample: persistent/refractory GD, antithyroid drugs over 5 years with positive TRAb. The TCR library was prepared using RNA isolated from PBMCs. Specimen: peripheral blood mononuclear cells (PBMCs), collected when the disease was refractory, from a patient treated with antithyroid drugs. The receptors were sampled from a female donor with Graves disease.

The table lists this clonotype with many counts. This chain links TRBV2 with TRBJ2-7; 13 bases are a match to TRBD2. The germline CDR1 and CDR2 sequences are SNHLY and FYNNEI. The CDR3 extends over 15 amino acids. J gave up 5 bases and V 2 bases, and 3 bases lay outside the gene matches. The CDR3 spells CASSETGTSGNEQYF. CDR3 bases: TGTGCCAGCAGTGAAACCGGGACTAGCGGGAACGAGCAGTACTTC.

This clonotype was counted many times. CDR3 loop: CASSERARTAEAFF. CDR3 bases: TGTGCCAGCAGCGAACGGGCGAGGACGGCTGAAGCTTTCTTT. This rearrangement joins TRBV7-8 to TRBJ1-1, with D unclear. CDR1 and CDR2 (germline): SGHVS, FQNEAQ. The CDR3 runs 14 residues. The ends were cut back, 5 bases at V and 6 bases at J, with 16 bases in the middle.

This clonotype was counted only a few times. The V gene is TRBV5-5, the J gene TRBJ2-7; 8 nucleotides agree with TRBD1. The germline CDR1 and CDR2 sequences are SGHKS and YYEKEE (reference sequence). Trimming at V came to 4 bases and at J to 3 bases, leaving 6 bases not matched to a gene. CDR3 length: 14 residues. CDR3 nucleotide sequence: TGTGCCAGCAGCCACCTGGACAGGGTCTACGAGCAGTACTTC. Amino acid sequence: CASSHLDRVYEQYF.

This clonotype was found many times. This chain connects TRBV28 to TRBJ2-7; no definite D call. Trimming stripped 2 bases from V and 5 bases from J, with 1 base between. CDR3 length: 10 residues. CDR1 is MDHEN and CDR2 is SYDVKM in the germline V gene. The DNA of the CDR3 is TGTGCCAGCAGTTTAAACGAGCAGTACTTC. Protein product: CASSLNEQYF.

The chain has TRBV9 and TRBJ1-1, with 10 bases matching TRBD1. The V gene's germline CDR1 is SGDLS and CDR2 YYNGEE. This CDR3 is 17 amino acids long. The ends lost 4 bases at V and 5 bases at J; junction bases unmatched: 14. CDR3 sequence reads: CASSPFGDRGDLTEAFF. CDR3 in DNA: TGTGCCAGCAGCCCTTTTGGGGACAGGGGAGATTTAACTGAAGCTTTCTTT.

This clonotype was counted a few times. The chain recombines TRBV20-1 with TRBJ2-1; 9 nucleotides agree with TRBD2. The J segment lost 9 bases and the V segment lost 6 bases, leaving 9 bases of the junction unmatched. Per the germline V gene, CDR1 is DFQATT and CDR2 is SNEGSKA (reference sequence). The CDR3 is 13 amino acids. The CDR3 region is CSAPDTSGFEQFF. In nucleotides, the CDR3 is TGCAGTGCCCCCGACACTAGCGGGTTTGAGCAGTTCTTC.

This clonotype was picked up a small number of times. The chain joins TRBV6-2 or TRBV6-3 to TRBJ1-1; D gene uncertain. This CDR3 comprises 14 residues. Germline-derived CDR1 and CDR2 are MNHEY and SVGEGT. V was clipped by 1 base and J by 0 bases, with 6 bases between them. CDR3 loop: CASSYYSMNTEAFF. The CDR3 DNA reads as TGTGCCAGCAGTTACTACAGTATGAACACTGAAGCTTTCTTT.

Ten or more counts support this clonotype. The chain uses TRBV6-2 or TRBV6-3 and TRBJ1-5; D remains unclear. This CDR3 has 15 amino acids. Trimming pared 4 bases from V and 0 bases from J, leaving 10 bases between. Germline CDR1 and CDR2: MNHEY and SVGEGT. This chain's CDR3 is CASSSAAYSNQPQHF. CDR3 DNA sequence: TGTGCCAGCAGTTCGGCGGCTTATAGCAATCAGCCCCAGCATTTT.

This clonotype was seen more than once but under ten times. The chain employs TRBV19 and TRBJ2-7; 7 nucleotides match TRBD1. Trimming at V came to 5 bases and at J to 1 base, leaving 5 bases not matched to a gene. CDR1 is LNHDA, CDR2 SQIVND, per germline (reference sequence). The CDR3 spans 14 residues. The DNA for the CDR3 is TGTGCCAGTAGTCCTAAGACAGGGTCCTACGAGCAGTACTTC. It is translated as CASSPKTGSYEQYF.

V is TRBV15 and J is TRBJ2-2; no clear D. V shed 6 bases and J shed 5 bases, with 4 bases lying between them. The CDR3 sequence is 11 residues long. Germline V lookup: CDR1 LNHNV, CDR2 YYDKDF (reference sequence). This chain's CDR3 is CATSLTGELFF. The DNA for the CDR3 is TGTGCCACCAGTCTGACCGGGGAGCTGTTTTTT.

This clonotype has a count of ten or more. The chain recombines TRBV25-1 with TRBJ2-7; D gene unclear. Germline CDR1 reads MGHDK; CDR2 reads SYGVNS. This CDR3 region has 14 residues. V lost 3 bases, J lost 3 bases, and 12 bases lay in between. The CDR3 reads CASSDDRVLYEQYF. DNA for the CDR3: TGTGCCAGCAGTGACGACCGGGTCCTCTACGAGCAGTACTTC.

This clonotype was counted ten times or more. The chain combines TRBV12-3 or TRBV12-4 with TRBJ2-7, with D possibly called TRBD1 or TRBD2 (5 bases each). There are 13 residues in the CDR3. V was cut by 8 bases and J by 3 bases, with 14 bases left in between. This chain's CDR3 is CASRRDGNYEQYF. CDR3 nucleotides: TGTGCCAGCCGCCGGGACGGAAACTACGAGCAGTACTTC.

This clonotype was seen at least ten times. The chain couples TRBV7-9 to TRBJ1-5; D possibly corresponds to TRBD1 (6 bases). CDR3 length: 12 amino acids. Germline lookup yields CDR1 SEHNR and CDR2 FQNEAQ (reference sequence). The V end lost 5 bases, the J end lost 6 bases, and 8 bases lay between the germline ends. The CDR3 coding sequence is TGTGCCAGCAGCCAGGACAGTCAGCCCCAGCATTTT. Its protein product is CASSQDSQPQHF.

V is TRBV30 and J is TRBJ1-5; D gene uncertain. Germline V lookup: CDR1 GTSNPN, CDR2 SVGIG (reference sequence). V shed 1 base and J shed 6 bases, with 13 bases lying between them. The CDR3 extends over 14 amino acids. The CDR3: CAWSGTLRTQPQHF. The CDR3 region has the DNA TGTGCCTGGAGTGGGACGCTTCGGACTCAGCCCCAGCATTTT.

This clonotype was seen repeatedly, ten times or more. The chain joins TRBV10-3 to TRBJ2-5; D unclear. Germline V gene lookup returns CDR1 ENHRY and CDR2 SYGVKD. The CDR3 extends over 14 amino acids. V was shortened by 0 bases and J by 3 bases, with 8 bases between the two germline ends. CDR3 protein: CAISESAGKETQYF. CDR3 DNA: TGTGCCATCAGTGAGTCCGCTGGAAAAGAGACCCAGTACTTC.

A few counts support this clonotype. Just one base apart from a much larger clone, this may be a read error. Likely a read error: the CDR3 ends without its conserved phenylalanine or tryptophan. The J gene is TRBJ2-5, the V gene TRBV28, with 7 bases matching TRBD1. This CDR3 is 15 amino acids long. CDR1 is MDHEN and CDR2 is SYDVKM in the germline V gene. V trimming: 6 bases; J trimming: 5 bases; junction bases outside the gene matches: 12. This CDR3 reads CASSPQQGRRETQYL. The CDR3 region has the DNA TGTGCCAGCAGCCCTCAACAGGGGCGCAGGGAGACCCAGTACCTC.